A single T cell receptor beta chain is shown here with its context. This specimen belongs to a study of blood T cell repertoires in COVID-19. Across the study: Acute and convalescent COVID-19 specimens originated in the United States, Italy and Spain.

The method was immunoSEQ multiplex PCR; TCRdb's version includes in-frame clones alone and lacks a portion of them. The sample records approximately 300,000 clones, approximately 91% being singletons. This CDR3 comprises 13 residues. The junction had 7 bases not matched to a gene; V was cut back by 4 bases and J by 6 bases. CDR1 is SGHRS and CDR2 is YFSETQ in the germline V gene. The TCR sequence derives from a woman aged 25 to 45 who had been exposed to COVID-19. Sequenced input: PBMCs or T cells enriched from blood (not recorded which). The rearrangement links TRBV5-1 to TRBJ2-7; 7 positions agree with TRBD2. The CDR3 here is CASSRGEAGEQYF. The CDR3, as DNA: TGCGCCAGCAGCCGGGGGGAGGCAGGCGAGCAGTACTTC.